The clone carrying this T cell receptor beta chain showed up many times. Antigen: not known. The data belong to a study of spatial heterogeneity in lung cancer. Findings and limits, study-wide: Ubiquitous and regional nonsynonymous mutation counts were tracked by ubiquitous and regional expanded TCR counts, respectively. Counts of expanded intratumoral alpha and beta TCRs tracked tumor mutation counts.

Time point denoted: sample taken at primary tumor resection. Unsorted whole RNA samples from tumor, nontumor lung or frozen PBMC were sequenced. Every TCR cDNA molecule bore a unique molecular identifier. TCRdb used MiXCR to reprocess the 5' RACE reads, holding one entry per CDR3 protein. Of around 21,000 distinct CDR3 sequences in the sample, approximately 3% were seen once. CDR3 length: 16 residues. V lost 6 bases to trimming and J lost 2 bases, with 18 bases between them. Germline CDR1 is MNHEY and CDR2 is SVGAGI. The sequencing here drew on lung tumor tissue, taken at surgery. The chain carries TRBV6-5 and TRBJ2-3, with D possibly being TRBD1 (6 bases). The source is a male donor with early-stage non-small cell lung cancer. The CDR3 sequence: CASRRDTLGLTDTQYF. The CDR3 nucleotides read TGTGCCAGCAGAAGGGACACCTTGGGGCTCACAGATACGCAGTATTTT.